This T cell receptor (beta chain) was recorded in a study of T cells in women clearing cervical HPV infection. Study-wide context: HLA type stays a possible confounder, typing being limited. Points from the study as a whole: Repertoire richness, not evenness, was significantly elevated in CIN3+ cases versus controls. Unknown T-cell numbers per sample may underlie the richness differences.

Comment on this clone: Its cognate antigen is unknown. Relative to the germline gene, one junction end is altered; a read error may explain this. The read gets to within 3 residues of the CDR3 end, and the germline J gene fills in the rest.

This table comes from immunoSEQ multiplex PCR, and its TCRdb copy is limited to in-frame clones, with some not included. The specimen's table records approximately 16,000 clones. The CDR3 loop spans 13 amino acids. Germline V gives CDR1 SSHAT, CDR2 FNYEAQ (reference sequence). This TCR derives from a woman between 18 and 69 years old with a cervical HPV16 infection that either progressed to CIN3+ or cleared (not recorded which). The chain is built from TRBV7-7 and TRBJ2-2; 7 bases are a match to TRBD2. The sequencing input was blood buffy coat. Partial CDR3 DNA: TGTGCTAGCAGCGGACTAGTCGGAGGGGAG. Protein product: CASSGLVGGE. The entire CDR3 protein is CASSGLVGGELFF. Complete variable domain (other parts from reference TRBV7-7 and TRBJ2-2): GAGVSQSPRYKVTKRGQDVTLRCDPISSHATLYWYQQALGQGPEFLTYFNYEAQPDKSGLPSDRFSAERPEGSISTLTIQRTEQRDSAMYRCASSGLVGGELFFGEGSRLTVL.